This TCR beta chain comes out of a study of cytomegalovirus exposure and HLA in healthy donors. Study background: Around 78 million unique TCR sequences came from HLA-typed donors in an early release. Regarding the study as a whole: The study assumed roughly uniform donor sequencing depth for presence/absence analyses.

The PCR made use of 60 Vbeta and 13 Jbeta primers. Some clones are missing from TCRdb's copy, which holds only in-frame ones; the method was immunoSEQ multiplex PCR. The sample has approximately 130,000 clones; about two thirds are singletons. In the case of this clone: Its antigen remains unknown.

Germline loops: CDR1 LNHDA, CDR2 SQIVND (reference sequence). The CDR3 is made up of 14 amino acids. V was trimmed by 5 bases and J by 3 bases, leaving 10 bases between them. The receptor was derived from a woman aged 55-75 years in good health and CMV-seropositive. This sequence joins TRBV19 and TRBJ1-4; the D gene is possibly TRBD1 (5 bases). The source material was PBMCs. The CDR3 region is CASSWGIANEKLFF. CDR3 DNA sequence: TGTGCCAGTAGTTGGGGCATAGCTAATGAAAAACTGTTTTTT.